These 32 T cell receptor beta chains share one sample of origin, sequenced in a study of metastatic and nonmetastatic thyroid tumors (dated by TCRdb to the early 2020s). Before undergoing thyroid surgery, none of the patients had been given any kind of treatment. To prepare the library, PCR was applied. Sequencing was carried out with an Illumina HiSeq 4000. The public reads were reanalyzed by TCRdb: fastp trimming at Q25, MiXCR alignment, in-frame beta chains only. The sample table lists more than 65,000 clones, 14% of them with a count of one. The ten largest clones represent approximately 7% of the sample. Sequenced: blood. Receptors were obtained from a male donor with papillary thyroid cancer or a benign thyroid nodule (not recorded which). Some clones in this sample may be carry-over from other donors' samples.

The rearrangement joins TRBV19 to TRBJ2-7; TRBD1 or TRBD2 may be the D gene (6 bases each). The germline V and J ends were trimmed by 5 bases and 4 bases, with 12 bases remaining between them. Germline CDR1 LNHDA, CDR2 SQIVND (reference sequence). This CDR3 spans 13 amino acids. CDR3: CASSWGARYEQYF. The CDR3 coding sequence is TGTGCCAGTAGTTGGGGGGCGCGGTACGAGCAGTACTTC.

This clone was seen many times. The genes are TRBV11-2 and TRBJ2-1, with D maybe TRBD1 (6 bases). The V gene lost 5 bases and the J gene lost 8 bases, with 13 bases spanning the gap. CDR3 size: 13 residues. CDR1 is SGHAT and CDR2 is FQNNGV in the germline V gene. The CDR3: CASSQYTGYEQFF. For the CDR3, the DNA is TGTGCCAGCAGCCAATACACAGGGTATGAGCAGTTCTTC.

The rearrangement links TRBV7-8 to TRBJ2-7, with D possibly TRBD1 on 5 matching bases. This CDR3 has 14 amino acids. Germline V gene lookup returns CDR1 SGHVS and CDR2 FQNEAQ. V was clipped by 2 bases and J by 7 bases, with 15 bases between them. The CDR3 nucleotides are TGTGCCAGCAGCTTATTGGCAGGACACTGGGAGCAGTACTTC. Translation: CASSLLAGHWEQYF.

As to this clone: No conserved phenylalanine or tryptophan is present at the end of the CDR3, so a read error is the likely explanation. J is TRBJ2-7 and V is TRBV11-2, with 11 bases matching TRBD2. Germline CDR1 SGHAT, CDR2 FQNNGV. The CDR3 has 19 residues. The CDR3 nucleotides are TGTGCCAGCAGGTTAGGAGGCGCCCGGACTAGCGGGCCTCTCTACGAGCAGTACATC. Translating gives CASRLGGARTSGPLYEQYI.

This clone was observed many times. V gene TRBV7-2 combines with J gene TRBJ2-1, with 7 bases identical to TRBD2. The ends lost 1 base at V and 10 bases at J; junction bases unmatched: 10. In germline, CDR1 is SGHTA, CDR2 FQGNSA. CDR3 length: 15 amino acids. As DNA, the CDR3 is TGTGCCAGCAGCTTAGTGAGGACTAGTCTCTACGAGCAGTTCTTC. This gives the protein CASSLVRTSLYEQFF.

This clone was seen only a few times. The chain uses TRBV6-1 and TRBJ2-5; D possibly corresponds to TRBD1 (6 bases). Looked up from germline, CDR1 is MNHNS and CDR2 is SASEGT. Trimming left V 6 bases short and J 5 bases short, with 22 bases between. The CDR3 runs 16 residues. CDR3 loop: CASRVGQWPSSETQYF. Written as DNA, the CDR3 is TGTGCCAGCAGGGTAGGACAGTGGCCGTCCTCTGAGACCCAGTACTTC.

This clone was recorded at least ten times. This rearrangement joins TRBV2 to TRBJ1-1; 7 bases are a match to TRBD1. Germline values: CDR1 SNHLY, CDR2 FYNNEI. The CDR3 length is 13 residues. The V gene end was trimmed by 7 bases and the J gene end by 0 bases; junction bases not matched to a gene: 2. CDR3 amino acids: CASMGQMNTEAFF. CDR3 nucleotides: TGTGCCAGCATGGGACAGATGAACACTGAAGCTTTCTTT. The variable domain in full, completed from reference TRBV2 and TRBJ1-1, reads EPEVTQTPSHQVTQMGQEVILRCVPISNHLYFYWYRQILGQKVEFLVSFYNNEISEKSEIFDDQFSVERPDGSNFTLKIRSTKLEDSAMYFCASMGQMNTEAFFGQGTRLTVV.

V and J are TRBV15 and TRBJ2-1, with 8 nucleotides matching TRBD2. CDR1 is LNHNV, CDR2 YYDKDF, per germline (reference sequence). The V gene end was trimmed by 2 bases and the J gene end by 4 bases; junction bases not matched to a gene: 4. The CDR3 length is 15 residues. CDR3 coding DNA: TGTGCCACCAGCAGAATACTAGCGGCGTACAATGAGCAGTTCTTC. This gives the protein CATSRILAAYNEQFF.

In the case of this clone: Just one base apart from a much larger clone, this may be a read error. This same CDR3 is encoded by further DNA sequences in the sample. This chain uses TRBV11-2 with TRBJ2-6, with 8 positions matching TRBD1. CDR1 is SGHAT and CDR2 is FQNNGV in the germline V gene. V dropped 9 bases and J dropped 0; count of bases not matched to a gene: 16. The CDR3 loop spans 19 amino acids. CDR3: CASSPTPGTGGSGANVLTF. In DNA, the CDR3 is TGTGCCAGTAGCCCCACCCCCGGTACAGGGGGCTCTGGGGCCAACGTCCTGACTTTC.

This clone was counted ten times or more. A read error may be the cause here, since a much bigger clone is one base away. At the DNA level, this CDR3 is encoded by other sequences in the same sample as well. The chain uses TRBV2 and TRBJ2-7, with 9 bases identical to TRBD1. The trim removed 5 bases at V and 2 bases at J, leaving 1 base unmatched. This CDR3 contains 13 residues. Per germline, CDR1 SNHLY and CDR2 FYNNEI. The CDR3 reads CASSRQGAYEQYV. Here the CDR3 DNA reads TGTGCCAGCAGTCGACAGGGGGCCTACGAGCAGTACGTC.

Notes on this clone: A clone one base away is much larger, so this may be a read error. The CDR3 spells CSARPHPGQAEGETQYF. CDR3 in DNA: TGCAGTGCTAGACCCCACCCCGGACAGGCGGAGGGGGAGACCCAGTACTTC. V is TRBV20-1 and J is TRBJ2-5, with a tentative D call TRBD1 (7 bases). The CDR3 totals 17 residues. V was trimmed by 2 bases and J by 5 bases, leaving 24 bases between them. Per germline, CDR1 DFQATT and CDR2 SNEGSKA (reference sequence).

This clone was counted at least ten times. The V gene is TRBV7-9, the J gene TRBJ1-3; D gene ambiguous. The CDR3 is made up of 15 amino acids. V lost 0 bases, J lost 1 base, and 7 bases lay in between. Per germline, CDR1 SEHNR and CDR2 FQNEAQ (reference sequence). CDR3 nucleotide sequence: TGTGCCAGCAGCTTAGCTCGGTGGTCTGGAAACACCATATATTTT. Translated, it gives CASSLARWSGNTIYF.

This clone was counted many times. This may stem from a read error, because a much larger clone lies one nucleotide away. This chain connects TRBV6-1 to TRBJ1-2; D is perhaps TRBD1 (5 bases). CDR1 is MNHNS and CDR2 is SASEGT in the germline V gene. The CDR3 sequence is 11 residues long. Deletions cut 6 bases from V and 8 bases from J, with 10 bases between. The CDR3 reads CASRQVRGYTF. The CDR3 nucleotides are TGTGCCAGCAGACAGGTACGCGGCTACACCTTC.

Only a few counts were recorded for this clone. A read error may account for a junction end that differs from germline. This chain joins TRBV28 and TRBJ2-3, with 7 positions matching TRBD1. This CDR3 is built from 15 residues. Per germline, CDR1 MDHEN and CDR2 SYDVKM. CDR3 residues: CPSSPGGEGAGTQYF. The CDR3 DNA reads TGTCCCAGCAGTCCGGGTGGTGAGGGGGCCGGTACGCAGTATTTT.

As concerns this clone: Given a much more abundant clone one base away, this may be a read error. This is likely a read error, given that the CDR3 carries no conserved phenylalanine or tryptophan at its end. The gene calls are TRBV27 and TRBJ1-2; a possible D gene is TRBD1 (5 bases). Germline CDR1 is MNHEY and CDR2 is SMNVEV (reference sequence). The V end was cut by 8 bases, the J end by 10 bases, with 17 bases between. This CDR3 comprises 12 residues. The CDR3 protein is CASSSFRDVYTL. DNA of the CDR3: TGTGCCAGCTCGTCCTTTAGGGACGTCTACACCCTC.

This clone was seen at least ten times. The gene calls are TRBV19 and TRBJ1-5; D ambiguous. Trimming removed 6 bases from V and 0 bases from J, with 6 bases in between. The CDR3 is made up of 13 amino acids. Germline-derived CDR1 and CDR2 are LNHDA and SQIVND (reference sequence). In DNA form, the CDR3 reads TGTGCCAGTAGCACAGATAGCAATCAGCCCCAGCATTTT. This codes for CASSTDSNQPQHF.

This clone was detected ten times or more. The chain combines TRBV9 with TRBJ1-1, with D unresolved. The CDR3 runs to 15 residues. V shed 0 bases and J shed 1 base, with 10 bases lying between them. In germline, CDR1 is SGDLS, CDR2 YYNGEE. CDR3 bases: TGTGCCAGCAGCGTAGTTGACCAGCCGAACACTGAAGCTTTCTTT. Translated: CASSVVDQPNTEAFF. The full variable domain, its missing parts supplied by reference TRBV9 and TRBJ1-1, is DSGVTQTPKHLITATGQRVTLRCSPRSGDLSVYWYQQSLDQGLQFLIQYYNGEERAKGNILERFSAQQFPDLHSELNLSSLELGDSALYFCASSVVDQPNTEAFFGQGTRLTVV.

There are many counts of this clone. The rearrangement uses TRBV5-1 and TRBJ1-1; perhaps TRBD1 as D (5 bases). The V gene lost 4 bases and the J gene lost 3 bases, with 13 bases spanning the gap. The CDR3 has 14 amino acids. CDR1 and CDR2 (germline): SGHRS, YFSETQ. The CDR3 here is CASSPRDSYTEAFF. The CDR3 region has the DNA TGCGCCAGCAGCCCCCGTGACAGCTACACTGAAGCTTTCTTT.

J is TRBJ2-1 and V is TRBV30; 11 nucleotides align to TRBD2. The ends lost 7 bases at V and 8 bases at J; junction bases unmatched: 10. The germline gives CDR1 GTSNPN, CDR2 SVGIG (reference sequence). The CDR3 has 14 residues. The CDR3 reads CASTTSGSIYEQFF. The CDR3 DNA reads as TGTGCCTCTACTACTAGCGGGAGTATCTATGAGCAGTTCTTC.

This clone was detected ten times or more. The chain is built from TRBV11-2 and TRBJ2-1; possibly TRBD2 for D (5 bases). Per the germline V gene, CDR1 is SGHAT and CDR2 is FQNNGV. V was cut by 5 bases and J by 0 bases, with 20 bases left in between. The CDR3 length is 18 residues. Written as DNA, the CDR3 is TGTGCCAGCAGCGTCTACGGCGCAGGACTCAGCTCCTACAATGAGCAGTTCTTC. Amino acid sequence: CASSVYGAGLSSYNEQFF. Variable domain in full (rest from reference TRBV11-2 and TRBJ2-1): EAGVAQSPRYKIIEKRQSVAFWCNPISGHATLYWYQQILGQGPKLLIQFQNNGVVDDSQLPKDRFSAERLKGVDSTLKIQPAKLEDSAVYLCASSVYGAGLSSYNEQFFGPGTRLTVL.

This chain uses TRBV5-6 with TRBJ2-2; D not resolved. The CDR3 contains 9 residues. The V end lost 3 bases, the J end lost 17 bases, and 8 bases lay between the germline ends. Germline assignment: CDR1 SGHDT and CDR2 YYEEEE. The CDR3 sequence: CASSSVRFF. The CDR3 coding sequence is TGTGCCAGCAGCTCTGTCCGTTTTTTT.

Many counts were recorded for this clone. The chain joins TRBV27 to TRBJ2-7; TRBD2 aligns across 7 bases. With 6 bases clipped from V and 4 bases from J, the junction kept 15 bases outside the gene matches. This CDR3 is built from 16 residues. The germline gives CDR1 MNHEY, CDR2 SMNVEV (reference sequence). Written as DNA, the CDR3 is TGTGCCAGCAGCCCCCAGAGGGCGGGAGAGGGTTACGAGCAGTACTTC. Translating gives CASSPQRAGEGYEQYF.

This clone has a count of ten or more. The rearrangement uses TRBV5-6 and TRBJ2-2, with D possibly matching TRBD2 (5 bases). In germline, CDR1 is SGHDT, CDR2 YYEEEE. This CDR3 has 16 residues. Trimming took off 1 base at V and 5 bases at J, with 15 bases between the two ends. The CDR3 reads CASSLLTGGLTGELFF. The CDR3 DNA reads as TGTGCCAGCAGCTTGTTAACCGGCGGGTTGACCGGGGAGCTGTTTTTT.

This clone was found a few times. The chain couples TRBV4-1 to TRBJ2-2, with TRBD2 matching 11 bases. This CDR3 spans 18 amino acids. Trimming cost V 0 bases and J 5 bases; bases outside gene matches: 8. The V gene's germline CDR1 is MGHRA and CDR2 YSYEKL. This CDR3 reads CASSQEHPGTSGTGELFF. CDR3 bases: TGCGCCAGCAGCCAAGAACACCCCGGGACTAGCGGAACCGGGGAGCTGTTTTTT.

This clone was observed many times. The CDR3: CSARGIAGQIETQYF. CDR3 sequence (DNA): TGCAGTGCTAGAGGTATAGCGGGTCAGATTGAGACCCAGTACTTC. This rearrangement joins TRBV20-1 to TRBJ2-5; TRBD2 agrees at 7 bases. Germline values: CDR1 DFQATT, CDR2 SNEGSKA (reference sequence). The CDR3 totals 15 residues. V gave up 1 base and J gave up 5 bases; unmatched junction bases: 10.

Concerning this clone itself: No conserved phenylalanine or tryptophan ends this CDR3, so it is likely a read error. CDR3 DNA sequence: TGTGCCAGCAGTCCCGAAGTGGGGAGAAGGCGCGGTCCGACCTACGAGCAGTACTAC. Translated: CASSPEVGRRRGPTYEQYY. The genes are TRBV25-1 and TRBJ2-7; maybe TRBD2 (5 bases). The CDR3 covers 19 residues. The germline V and J ends were trimmed by 5 bases and 2 bases, with 28 bases remaining between them. CDR1 and CDR2 from the germline V gene are MGHDK and SYGVNS.

CDR3 sequence reads: CASSLSGAGRGDEQFF. CDR3 nucleotide sequence: TGTGCCAGCAGCTTGTCCGGGGCGGGACGAGGCGATGAGCAGTTCTTC. The chain recombines TRBV5-4 with TRBJ2-1, with D possibly TRBD2 on 6 matching bases. V gave up 1 base and J gave up 8 bases, with 19 bases separating them. Germline V lookup: CDR1 SGHNT, CDR2 YYREEE (reference sequence). CDR3 length: 16 residues.

The DNA for the CDR3 is TGCAGTGCTATGCTTGCCCCACTCCGGGACAGGGGAAACATTCAGTACTTC. Amino acid sequence: CSAMLAPLRDRGNIQYF. The V gene is TRBV20-1, the J gene TRBJ2-4; TRBD1 agrees at 10 bases. Germline trimming cut 4 bases from V and 6 bases from J; bases unmatched to any gene: 15. CDR1 is DFQATT and CDR2 is SNEGSKA in the germline V gene (reference sequence). The CDR3 length is 17 residues.

This clone was detected ten times or more. This same CDR3 is encoded by further DNA sequences in the sample. The chain uses TRBV5-1 and TRBJ2-5, with 8 bases that match TRBD2. Germline V gene lookup returns CDR1 SGHRS and CDR2 YFSETQ. This CDR3 has 15 amino acids. Losses at the gene ends were 7 bases for V and 2 bases for J; bases not matched to a gene: 10. CDR3 sequence reads: CASHPLSGTQETQYF. CDR3 nucleotide sequence: TGCGCCAGCCACCCTCTTAGCGGGACTCAAGAGACCCAGTACTTC. Full variable domain (rest looked up from reference TRBV5-1 and TRBJ2-5): KAGVTQTPRYLIKTRGQQVTLSCSPISGHRSVSWYQQTPGQGLQFLFEYFSETQRNKGNFPGRFSGRQFSNSRSEMNVSTLELGDSALYLCASHPLSGTQETQYFGPGTRLLVL.

This clone was found many times. The chain links TRBV10-3 to TRBJ2-6, with TRBD1 as a possible D gene (6 bases). Trimming removed 4 bases from V and 0 bases from J, with 19 bases in between. The CDR3 sequence is 19 residues long. The V gene's germline CDR1 is ENHRY and CDR2 SYGVKD. CDR3 sequence reads: CAISGQGHQTSSGANVLTF. DNA of the CDR3: TGTGCCATCAGTGGGCAGGGACATCAAACCAGCTCTGGGGCCAACGTCCTGACTTTC.

This clone was counted many times. The CDR3 here is CASSSFSGTANEKLFF. Here the CDR3 DNA reads TGTGCCAGCAGTTCTTTCTCCGGGACAGCAAATGAAAAACTGTTTTTT. The chain combines TRBV28 with TRBJ1-4, with 7 bases identical to TRBD1. CDR1 MDHEN and CDR2 SYDVKM come from the germline V gene. V lost 4 bases to trimming and J lost 5 bases; unmatched junction nucleotides: 10. The CDR3 consists of 16 residues.

This clone has ten or more counts. The chain joins TRBV24-1 to TRBJ2-2, with D perhaps matching TRBD1 or TRBD2 (5 bases each). The length of the CDR3 is 17 residues. CDR1 and CDR2 from the germline V gene are KGHDR and SFDVKD. Trimming removed 0 bases from V and 4 bases from J, with 14 bases in between. In DNA form, the CDR3 reads TGTGCCACCAGTGATTTGTCCTGGGACGAGGGCACCGGGGAGCTGTTTTTT. This codes for CATSDLSWDEGTGELFF.